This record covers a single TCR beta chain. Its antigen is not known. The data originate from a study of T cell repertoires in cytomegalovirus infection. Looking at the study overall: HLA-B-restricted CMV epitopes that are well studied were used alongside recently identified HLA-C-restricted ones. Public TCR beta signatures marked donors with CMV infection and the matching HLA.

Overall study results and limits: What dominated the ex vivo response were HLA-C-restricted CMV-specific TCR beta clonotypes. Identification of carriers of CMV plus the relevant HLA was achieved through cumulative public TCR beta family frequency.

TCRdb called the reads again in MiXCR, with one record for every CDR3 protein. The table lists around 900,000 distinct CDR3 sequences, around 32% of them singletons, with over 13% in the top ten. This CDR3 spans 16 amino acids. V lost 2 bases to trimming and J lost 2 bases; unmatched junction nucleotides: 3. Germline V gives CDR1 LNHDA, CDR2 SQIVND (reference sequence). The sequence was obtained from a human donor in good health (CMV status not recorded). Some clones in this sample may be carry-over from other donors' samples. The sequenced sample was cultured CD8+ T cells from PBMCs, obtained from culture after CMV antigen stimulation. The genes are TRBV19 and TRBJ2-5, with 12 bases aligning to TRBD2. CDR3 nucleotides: TGTGCCAGTAGTATACGGGGGACTAGCGGGCAAGAGACCCAGTACTTC. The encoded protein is CASSIRGTSGQETQYF. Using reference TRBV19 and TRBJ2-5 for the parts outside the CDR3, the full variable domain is DGGITQSPKYLFRKEGQNVTLSCEQNLNHDAMYWYRQDPGQGLRLIYYSQIVNDFQKGDIAEGYSVSREKKESFPLTVTSAQKNPTAFYLCASSIRGTSGQETQYFGPGTRLLVL.